The present T cell receptor beta chain was sequenced within a study of graft-versus-host responses after intestinal transplantation (dated by TCRdb to the early 2020s). Regarding the research as a whole: The transplants that recipients received were multivisceral, liver-intestinal, or isolated intestinal. After intestinal transplantation, graft-versus-host and host-versus-graft alloreactive T cell clones in the graft, circulation and bone marrow were tracked using bulk TCR-beta CDR3 sequencing. The cohort enrolled about two dozen intestinal transplant recipients including one retransplant, and a few patients lacking pretransplant specimens were excluded. Alloreactive clones were identified by sequencing pre-transplant mixed lymphocyte reaction products and comparing them with unstimulated pre-transplant donor and recipient T cells. Every recipient was given anti-thymocyte globulin induction, then maintenance tacrolimus and steroids for roughly 3 years. Donor T cell macrochimerism was defined as a peak of at least 4% donor T cells among recipient peripheral blood mononuclear cells. Rather than going through the commercial service, samples from a few later patients were sequenced in-house on an Illumina MiSeq and processed with MiXCR. What the research found in general, with its limitations: GvH clones turned up in recipient bone marrow, with some appearing earlier in ileal mucosa or blood, a pattern consistent with an intestinal mucosal origin. Patients with donor T cell macrochimerism had high GvH to HvG T cell clonal ratios in their allografts. The conclusions were limited by the relatively low number and heterogeneity of the intestinal transplant patients. Early after transplant, declines in HvG clones were associated with peak levels of circulating GvH clones.

CDR1 SQVTM and CDR2 ANQGSEA were looked up in the germline V gene. Its CDR3 holds 11 amino acids, cysteine through phenylalanine. Only the CDR3 DNA is retained, 33 bases long and in frame from the first base. V is pared back by 5 bases and J by 3 bases, with 8 bases lying between the germline termini. Comments on this clone: It has no known antigen specificity. Per-base quality was not reported, and no clone a single base away is much larger than it.

Library prep was done by the immunoSEQ multiplex PCR assay. For most patients, genomic DNA was isolated using the Qiagen DNeasy Blood and Tissue Kit and was shipped frozen to Adaptive Biotechnologies for TCR sequencing. For most patients, high-throughput TCR-beta CDR3 sequencing of genomic DNA was performed by Adaptive Biotechnologies. The study's processing was this. Adaptive's ImmunoSEQ software was the source of the TCR sequencing data for roughly 19 patients, while a few other patients were processed with MiXCR and VDJtools. CD4 versus CD8 sorting errors were corrected by removing sequences found in both subsets at a frequency ratio below 5:1. CDR3 nucleotide sequences shared between donor and recipient were removed because their origin could not be assigned. At least 2-fold expansion over unstimulated cells and a minimum CFSE-low frequency of 0.002% (template counts) or 0.001% (read counts) were required for clones to be classified as alloreactive. A clone was considered mappable if detected in the sequenced pre-transplant spleen, lymph node, or MLR CFSE-low populations of the donor or recipient. The cumulative frequency of alloreactive clones was calculated as a percentage of all sequences, weighted by copy number. Here the immuneACCESS table is served through TCRdb, limited to in-frame sequences with V and J called. Missing clones are a known gap in these copies; in checked studies unresolved V genes cover under half, and the rest lacks a known reason. The V and J calls and the clone size are those of that table, but D and trimming were determined from the DNA. The sample profile shows about 120,000 clones; roughly 96% of them were found once. Together, the top ten hold more than 2.5% of the sample.

Reading the label with the study, this specimen's time point is: cells obtained before transplantation from donor or recipient. CD3+CD4+ and CD3+CD8+ populations were FACS-sorted from unstimulated pre-transplant donor and recipient cells taken from spleen or lymph nodes. The input for sequencing was unstimulated CD8+ T cells sorted from spleen or lymph node cells, taken before intestinal transplant. The chain employs TRBV29-1 and TRBJ2-7; the D gene cannot be resolved reliably. This clonotype originated in a human donor who received an intestinal transplant. The nucleotides read TGCAGCGTTAAGGAGAACTACGAGCAGTACTTC. Protein translation: CSVKENYEQYF.